Given below is one TCR beta chain in context. Here immunoSEQ multiplex PCR was the method, and the copy in TCRdb shows in-frame clones only, minus some. The sample yields under 150,000 clones, 75% to 90% seen once. This sample was taken from a study of blood T cell repertoires in COVID-19. In the study overall: Acute and convalescent COVID-19 specimens originated in the United States, Italy and Spain. Sample material is recorded as cDNA or gDNA derived from T cells, B-cell-depleted T cells, or PBMCs.

Germline V lookup: CDR1 MDHEN, CDR2 SYDVKM. CDR3 length: 15 residues. The V and J ends lost 2 bases and 4 bases, in that order; junction bases with no gene match: 2. The rearrangement links TRBV28 to TRBJ2-1; TRBD1 aligns across 10 bases. This receptor was obtained from a woman aged 50 to 60 with acute or convalescent COVID-19. Sequenced input: peripheral blood. Written as DNA, the CDR3 is TGTGCCAGCAGTTTAGGGACAGGGGAATACAATGAGCAGTTCTTC. Protein: CASSLGTGEYNEQFF.